Sequencing of this T cell receptor beta chain was carried out in a study of T cell clonotyping in hematopoietic cell transplantation. Study conclusions and caveats: Pathologically expanded recipient clonotypes increased progressively from day 30 to day 180 as diversity fell. Few recipient clonotypes overlapped donors; over 97% were de novo at given depth. Higher Inverse Simpson Index values in graft donor and pretransplant recipient predicted broader posttransplant TCR diversity.

The time point was: recipient sample about 28 days before transplant, after cytoreduction. The table lists this clone with a few counts. Its matching antigen is unknown. Measured with immunoSEQ multiplex PCR; TCRdb has only the in-frame clones, and not every one. The repertoire holds about 26,000 clones, with 84% as singletons. The sequence came from a woman aged 60-75 years with acute myeloid leukemia. Some clones in this sample may be carry-over from other donors' samples. The starting material was peripheral blood mononuclear cells, obtained before stem cell transplant.

The CDR3 DNA is TGTGCAAGTCGCTTAGAACGGACAGTGAATCCGGCCTACGAGCAGTACTTC. This codes for CASRLERTVNPAYEQYF. The chain employs TRBV12-2 and TRBJ2-7; the table's D call of TRBD1 was not tested on the DNA. TRBV12-2 is shown as a pseudogene. This CDR3 spans 17 amino acids.